This TCR beta chain stems from a study of regulatory T cells in long-lasting Graves disease. Broader study findings: TRBV28 was favored in persistent disease, as were TRBJ1-2 and TRBJ2-5.

On this clonotype: The antigen remains unidentified.

Described time point: newly diagnosed GD, antithyroid drugs for less than 3 months. RNA extracted from PBMCs served as the sequencing template. Germline-derived CDR1 and CDR2 are SGHTA and FQGNSA. This CDR3 is 16 amino acids long. The V segment lost 5 bases and the J segment 6 bases; nucleotides outside the gene matches: 7. Libraries of TCR beta came from iRepertoire HTBI primers plus Arm-PCR of CDR3 regions. One entry per CDR3 protein, called by TCRdb with MiXCR from the multiplex PCR reads. Of about 440,000 distinct CDR3 sequences detected, approximately 16% appear once; the ten largest clones hold 20% to 25%. In addition, the sample was reused for a study of T cells in Graves' hyperthyroidism and ophthalmopathy.

The TCR sequence derives from a woman under 30 with Graves disease. Sequences were derived from peripheral blood mononuclear cells (PBMCs), sampled at new diagnosis, from a patient treated with antithyroid drugs. The chain links TRBV7-2 to TRBJ2-2, with 12 bases lining up with TRBD2. This CDR3 reads CASSPSGRAGAGELFF. The CDR3 nucleotides read TGTGCCAGCAGCCCTAGCGGGAGGGCCGGGGCCGGGGAGCTGTTTTTT.